This T cell receptor (beta chain) was documented in a study of T cell responses to AZD1222 COVID-19 vaccine. Sequenced by immunoSEQ multiplex PCR; TCRdb stores in-frame clones only, minus some. The table includes 120,000 or so clones, about 91% detected once. The germline V and J ends were trimmed by 1 base and 8 bases, with 11 bases remaining between them. Germline V CDR1 and CDR2: LGHDT, YNNKEL (reference sequence). The CDR3 length is 13 residues. This specimen was peripheral blood, taken on day 0 of AZD1222 vaccination. This rearrangement joins TRBV3-1 (or the pseudogene TRBV3-2) to TRBJ1-2, with D perhaps matching TRBD1 (5 bases). This receptor was taken from an adult in good health. The CDR3 DNA follows: TGTGCCAGCAGCCAAGCAGGGCTTTCCGGCTACACCTTC. Encoded protein: CASSQAGLSGYTF.